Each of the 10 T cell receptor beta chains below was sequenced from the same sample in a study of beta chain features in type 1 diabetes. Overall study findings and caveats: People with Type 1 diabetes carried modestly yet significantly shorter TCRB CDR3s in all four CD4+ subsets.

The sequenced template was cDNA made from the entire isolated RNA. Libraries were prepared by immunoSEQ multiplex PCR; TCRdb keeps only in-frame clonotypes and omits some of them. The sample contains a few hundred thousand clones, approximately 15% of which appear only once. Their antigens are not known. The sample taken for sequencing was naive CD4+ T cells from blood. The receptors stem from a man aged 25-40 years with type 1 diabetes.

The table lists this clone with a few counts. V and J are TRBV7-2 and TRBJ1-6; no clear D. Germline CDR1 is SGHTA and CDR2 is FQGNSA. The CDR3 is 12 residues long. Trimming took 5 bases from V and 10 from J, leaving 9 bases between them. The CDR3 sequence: CASSRDSSPLHF. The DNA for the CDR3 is TGTGCCAGCAGCCGGGATAGCTCACCCCTCCACTTT.

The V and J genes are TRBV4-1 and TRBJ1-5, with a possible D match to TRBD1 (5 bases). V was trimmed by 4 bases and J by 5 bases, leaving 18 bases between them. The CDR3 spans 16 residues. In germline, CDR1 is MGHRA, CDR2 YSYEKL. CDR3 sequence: CASSPGGHVADQPQHF. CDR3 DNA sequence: TGCGCCAGCAGCCCGGGCGGACATGTTGCGGATCAGCCCCAGCATTTT.

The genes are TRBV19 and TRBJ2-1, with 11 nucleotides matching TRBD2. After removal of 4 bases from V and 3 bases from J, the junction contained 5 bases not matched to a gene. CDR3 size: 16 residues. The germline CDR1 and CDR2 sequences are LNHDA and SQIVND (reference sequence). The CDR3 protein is CASSTRLAGNYNEQFF. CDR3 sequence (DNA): TGTGCCAGTAGTACCCGACTAGCGGGAAACTACAATGAGCAGTTCTTC.

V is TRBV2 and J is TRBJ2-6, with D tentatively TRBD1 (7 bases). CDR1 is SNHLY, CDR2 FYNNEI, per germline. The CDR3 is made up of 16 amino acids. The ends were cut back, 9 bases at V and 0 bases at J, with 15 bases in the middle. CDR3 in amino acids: CASGGGGFSGANVLTF. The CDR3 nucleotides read TGTGCCAGTGGAGGGGGCGGCTTCTCTGGGGCCAACGTCCTGACTTTC.

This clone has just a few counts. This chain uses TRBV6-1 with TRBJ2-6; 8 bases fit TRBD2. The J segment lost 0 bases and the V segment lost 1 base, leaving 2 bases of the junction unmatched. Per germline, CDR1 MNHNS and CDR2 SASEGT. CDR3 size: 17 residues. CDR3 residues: CASSEVSGASGANVLTF. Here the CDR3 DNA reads TGTGCCAGCAGTGAAGTTAGCGGGGCCTCTGGGGCCAACGTCCTGACTTTC.

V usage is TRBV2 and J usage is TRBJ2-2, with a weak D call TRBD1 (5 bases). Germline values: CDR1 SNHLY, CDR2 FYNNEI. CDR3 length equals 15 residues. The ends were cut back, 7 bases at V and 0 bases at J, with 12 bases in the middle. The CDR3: CASNPQGSNTGELFF. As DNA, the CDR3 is TGTGCCAGCAATCCTCAGGGATCGAACACCGGGGAGCTGTTTTTT.

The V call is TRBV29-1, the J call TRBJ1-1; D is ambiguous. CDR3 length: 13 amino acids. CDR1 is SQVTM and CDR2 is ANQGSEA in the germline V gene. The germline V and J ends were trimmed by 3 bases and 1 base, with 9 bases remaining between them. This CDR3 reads CSVDFAGNTEAFF. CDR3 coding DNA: TGCAGCGTTGATTTTGCAGGGAACACTGAAGCTTTCTTT.

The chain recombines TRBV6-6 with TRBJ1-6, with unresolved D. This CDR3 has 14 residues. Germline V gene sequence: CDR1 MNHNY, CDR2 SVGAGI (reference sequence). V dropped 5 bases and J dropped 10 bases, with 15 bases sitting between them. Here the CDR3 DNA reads TGTGCCAGCAGTCCTCGGAGGGAGGGCTCACCCCTCCACTTT. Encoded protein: CASSPRREGSPLHF.

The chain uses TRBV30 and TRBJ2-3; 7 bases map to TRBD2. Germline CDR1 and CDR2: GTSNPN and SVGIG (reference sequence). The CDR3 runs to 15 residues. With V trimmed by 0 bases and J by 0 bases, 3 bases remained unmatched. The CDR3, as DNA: TGTGCCTGGAGTGTGGCTAGCGGTAGCACAGATACGCAGTATTTT. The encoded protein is CAWSVASGSTDTQYF. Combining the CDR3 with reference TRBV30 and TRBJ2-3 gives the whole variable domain SQTIHQWPATLVQPVGSPLSLECTVEGTSNPNLYWYRQAAGRGLQLLFYSVGIGQISSEVPQNLSASRPQDRQFILSSKKLLLSDSGFYLCAWSVASGSTDTQYFGPGTRLTVL.

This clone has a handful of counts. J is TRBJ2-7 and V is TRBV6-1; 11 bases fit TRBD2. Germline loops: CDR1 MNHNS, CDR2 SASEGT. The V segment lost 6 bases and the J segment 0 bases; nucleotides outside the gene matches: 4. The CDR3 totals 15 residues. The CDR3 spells CASRWGLADSYEQYF. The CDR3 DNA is TGTGCCAGCAGGTGGGGACTAGCGGACTCCTACGAGCAGTACTTC.